The entry that follows covers one T cell receptor (beta chain) sequence. This entry belongs to a study of cytomegalovirus exposure and HLA in healthy donors. The CDR3 is 14 residues long. V was pared by 0 bases and J by 5 bases, with 8 bases between. Germline CDR1 and CDR2: SGDLS and YYNGEE. PCR employed 60 Vbeta and 13 Jbeta primers. The method was immunoSEQ multiplex PCR; TCRdb's version includes in-frame clones alone and lacks a portion of them. This sample carries 65,000 or so clones, roughly two thirds of them seen once, and the ten largest clones take around 2.8%. Sequences were obtained from PBMCs. The source of this sequence is a man aged 25-45 years in good health and CMV-seronegative. The chain uses TRBV9 and TRBJ2-2, with D unresolved. The CDR3 DNA reads as TGTGCCAGCAGCGTAGGCTACGGTACCGGGGAGCTGTTTTTT. This translates into CASSVGYGTGELFF.